Sequencing of this TCR beta chain was carried out in a study of blood T cell repertoires in COVID-19. V was clipped by 7 bases and J by 0 bases; unmatched bases: 5. CDR3 length: 14 amino acids. Germline-derived CDR1 and CDR2 are SQVTM and ANQGSEA. Methods used by the authors: Reference gene primer amplification gave estimated nucleated cell counts. The repertoire was sequenced with immunoSEQ multiplex PCR; TCRdb's copy has only in-frame clones and lacks some. That table is the source of V, J and clone size, and D and trimming were worked out from the DNA. The repertoire holds roughly 280,000 clones, with roughly 86% as singletons.

The V gene is TRBV29-1, the J gene TRBJ2-1, with 8 positions matching TRBD2. The sequence came from a woman aged 55-70 years who had recovered from COVID-19. Material for sequencing was PBMCs or T cells enriched from blood (not recorded which). CDR3: CSARSGSSYNEQFF. As DNA, the CDR3 is TGCAGCGCCCGGAGCGGGAGCTCCTACAATGAGCAGTTCTTC.